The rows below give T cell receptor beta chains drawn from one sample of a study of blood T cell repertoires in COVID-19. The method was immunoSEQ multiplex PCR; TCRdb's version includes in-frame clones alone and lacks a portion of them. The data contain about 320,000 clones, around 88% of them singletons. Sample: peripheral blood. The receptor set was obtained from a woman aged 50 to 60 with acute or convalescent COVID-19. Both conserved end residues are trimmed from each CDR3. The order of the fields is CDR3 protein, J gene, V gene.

ASSLSWRGHQPQH	TRBJ1-5	TRBV27
ASSVVSGEAF	TRBJ1-1	TRBV9
ASSQEGGGGNTIY	TRBJ1-3	TRBV3-1/TRBV3-2
ASSLEDWPPYEQY	TRBJ2-7	TRBV7-6
AWSPGGGYT	TRBJ1-2	TRBV30
ASSLHQGRAYGYT	TRBJ1-2	TRBV4-1
ASSSYGYEQY	TRBJ2-7	TRBV7-9
ATSDTGTSGNTDTQY	TRBJ2-3	TRBV24-1
ASSQSSLVYNEQF	TRBJ2-1	TRBV4-1
ASSPSRGVNQPQH	TRBJ1-5	TRBV18
ASSEQGAGELF	TRBJ2-2	TRBV7-3
ASSSDRNTEAF	TRBJ1-1	TRBV18
ASNRGQGRESEAF	TRBJ1-1	TRBV28
ASSFGQRGNQPQH	TRBJ1-5	TRBV28
ASSITGTSYGYT	TRBJ1-2	TRBV13
ASSGGLQETQY	TRBJ2-5	TRBV9
ASSFGTSGSWKTQY	TRBJ2-5	TRBV5-5
ASSLRQGRLAGDNSYEQY	TRBJ2-7	TRBV27
AVRLEGATNYGYT	TRBJ1-2	TRBV2
ASSYSGTSGAWEQY	TRBJ2-7	TRBV6-5
ASSTGLAGPYEQY	TRBJ2-7	TRBV7-9
ASSFFTGRGQPQH	TRBJ1-5	TRBV28
ASSPELAGAGGEQF	TRBJ2-1	TRBV18
ASSFRRVGTQY	TRBJ2-5	TRBV7-9
ASRPTGGAGNTIY	TRBJ1-3	TRBV27
ASSVAGGRGTDTQY	TRBJ2-3	TRBV9
ASSKREWSGELF	TRBJ2-2	TRBV28